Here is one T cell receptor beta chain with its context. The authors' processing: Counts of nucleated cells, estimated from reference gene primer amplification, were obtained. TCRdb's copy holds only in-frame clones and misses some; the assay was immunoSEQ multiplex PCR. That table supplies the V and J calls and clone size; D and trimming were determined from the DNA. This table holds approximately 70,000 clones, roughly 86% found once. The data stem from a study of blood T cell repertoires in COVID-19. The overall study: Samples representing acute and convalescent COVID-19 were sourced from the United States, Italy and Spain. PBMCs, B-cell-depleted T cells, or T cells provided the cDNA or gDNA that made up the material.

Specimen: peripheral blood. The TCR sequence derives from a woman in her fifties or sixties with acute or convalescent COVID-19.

The CDR3 DNA sequence: TGTGCCAGTAGTATGGGGACAGGCAACATTCAGTACTTC. It encodes CASSMGTGNIQYF. The chain recombines TRBV19 with TRBJ2-4; TRBD1 matches 8 bases. This CDR3 contains 13 residues. Germline-derived CDR1 and CDR2 are LNHDA and SQIVND (reference sequence). Losses at the gene ends were 3 bases for V and 7 bases for J; bases not matched to a gene: 2.